These 26 T cell receptor beta chains originate from one sample sequenced in a study of blood T cell repertoires in COVID-19. This table comes from immunoSEQ multiplex PCR, and its TCRdb copy is limited to in-frame clones, with some not included. The sample holds some 57,000 clones, roughly nine tenths seen once. Sample: peripheral blood. The receptors shown here come from a man in his 60s with acute or convalescent COVID-19.

V and J are TRBV7-8 and TRBJ1-5, with 7 bases aligning to TRBD1. The CDR3 runs 15 residues. CDR1 and CDR2 (germline): SGHVS, FQNEAQ. The V and J ends lost 5 bases and 3 bases, in that order; junction bases with no gene match: 7. The CDR3 bases are TGTGCCAGCAGCCTATCGGGACAGAACAATCAGCCCCAGCATTTT. This sequence encodes CASSLSGQNNQPQHF.

As to this clone: At the DNA level, this CDR3 is encoded by other sequences in the same sample as well. The chain has TRBV9 and TRBJ1-2, with 7 bases lining up with TRBD1. The CDR3 spans 15 residues. Germline V lookup: CDR1 SGDLS, CDR2 YYNGEE. V was clipped by 0 bases and J by 0 bases; unmatched bases: 2. CDR3 sequence: CASSVGGTANYGYTF. CDR3 nucleotide sequence: TGTGCCAGCAGCGTAGGGGGGACAGCTAACTATGGCTACACCTTC.

About this clone itself: This sample also contains other DNA sequences that code for the same CDR3. The rearrangement uses TRBV19 and TRBJ1-3; D may be TRBD1 (5 bases). The germline V gene has CDR1 LNHDA and CDR2 SQIVND (reference sequence). V dropped 7 bases and J dropped 0 bases, with 13 bases sitting between them. The CDR3 loop spans 15 amino acids. The CDR3 region is CASKRQSFSGNTIYF. The CDR3, as DNA: TGTGCCAGTAAACGACAGAGCTTCTCTGGAAACACCATATATTTT.

The chain combines TRBV5-8 with TRBJ2-2; D gene unclear. The CDR3 is made up of 14 amino acids. With 2 bases removed from V and 4 bases from J, the gap between germline ends came to 9 bases. Germline lookup yields CDR1 SGHTS and CDR2 YDEGEE. This CDR3 reads CASSLEQFTGELFF. In DNA form, the CDR3 reads TGTGCCAGCAGCTTAGAGCAATTCACCGGGGAGCTGTTTTTT.

The chain combines TRBV23-1 with TRBJ1-1; no clear D. Being an ORF, TRBV23-1 has a function that is uncertain. The CDR3 is made up of 13 amino acids. The ends were cut back, 3 bases at V and 4 bases at J, with 9 bases in the middle. This chain's CDR3 is CASSQREPTEAFF. The DNA of the CDR3 is TGCGCCAGCAGTCAGAGGGAGCCCACTGAAGCTTTCTTT.

V is TRBV6-5 and J is TRBJ2-7; 9 nucleotides line up with TRBD2. The V gene's germline CDR1 is MNHEY and CDR2 SVGAGI. Trimming removed 3 bases from V and 2 bases from J; junction bases left unmatched: 2. The CDR3 runs to 14 residues. The CDR3 DNA reads TGTGCCAGCAGTTATAGCGGGGGTCCCTACGAGCAGTACTTC. The encoded protein is CASSYSGGPYEQYF.

The chain uses TRBV2 and TRBJ1-5; no firm D call. This CDR3 is 15 amino acids long. Between the trimmed V and J ends, which lost 5 bases and 0 bases, there was a span of 11 bases. Per germline, CDR1 SNHLY and CDR2 FYNNEI. DNA for the CDR3: TGTGCCAGCAGTCCACCTCCAGATAGCAATCAGCCCCAGCATTTT. It yields the protein CASSPPPDSNQPQHF.

The V gene is TRBV7-3, the J gene TRBJ1-2; D might be TRBD1 (6 bases). Deletions cut 1 base from V and 4 bases from J, with 10 bases between. The CDR3 is 14 residues long. Germline CDR1 reads SGHTA; CDR2 reads FQGTGA. CDR3 sequence (DNA): TGTGCCAGCAGCTTAAACGGACAGAGCTATGGCTACACCTTC. It is translated as CASSLNGQSYGYTF.

The chain is built from TRBV7-9 and TRBJ2-7, with TRBD1 matching 7 bases. J was trimmed by 4 bases and V by 1 base; bases with no gene match: 10. Germline V gene lookup returns CDR1 SEHNR and CDR2 FQNEAQ (reference sequence). This CDR3 region has 16 residues. The CDR3 protein is CASSLGLRDSSYEQYF. DNA for the CDR3: TGTGCCAGCAGCTTAGGTTTACGGGACAGTTCGTACGAGCAGTACTTC. Filled out from reference TRBV7-9 and TRBJ2-7, the complete variable domain reads DTGVSQNPRHKITKRGQNVTFRCDPISEHNRLYWYRQTLGQGPEFLTYFQNEAQLEKSRLLSDRFSAERPKGSFSTLEIQRTEQGDSAMYLCASSLGLRDSSYEQYFGPGTRLTVT.

The chain carries TRBV28 and TRBJ2-7; D not certain. CDR3 length: 16 amino acids. V lost 1 base, J lost 2 bases, and 15 bases lay in between. Germline V lookup: CDR1 MDHEN, CDR2 SYDVKM. The CDR3 here is CASSLYGQVLTYEQYF. The CDR3 DNA follows: TGTGCCAGCAGTTTATATGGTCAGGTTCTCACCTACGAGCAGTACTTC. Full variable domain (missing parts from reference TRBV28 and TRBJ2-7): DVKVTQSSRYLVKRTGEKVFLECVQDMDHENMFWYRQDPGLGLRLIYFSYDVKMKEKGDIPEGYSVSREKKERFSLILESASTNQTSMYLCASSLYGQVLTYEQYFGPGTRLTVT.

In this sample, this clone turned up a few times. Germline is not matched at one junction end, which may reflect a read error. V and J are TRBV7-7 and TRBJ2-2, with D maybe TRBD2 (6 bases). The CDR3 runs to 14 residues. Germline lookup yields CDR1 SSHAT and CDR2 FNYEAQ (reference sequence). The CDR3 region is CASSVSRGGEELFF. The CDR3 nucleotides are TGTGCTAGCAGCGTGAGCCGGGGCGGGGAGGAGCTGTTTTTT.

The chain carries TRBV3-1 (or the pseudogene TRBV3-2) and TRBJ2-7; possibly TRBD1 for D (6 bases). Deletions cut 1 base from V and 5 bases from J, with 12 bases between. The V gene's germline CDR1 is LGHDT and CDR2 YNNKEL (reference sequence). This CDR3 is 14 amino acids long. The CDR3: CASSQGGRGHEQYF. The CDR3 DNA follows: TGTGCCAGCAGCCAAGGAGGCAGGGGTCACGAGCAGTACTTC.

The gene calls are TRBV5-1 and TRBJ2-7; a possible D gene is TRBD1 (5 bases). The ends were cut back, 1 base at V and 5 bases at J, with 13 bases in the middle. There are 14 residues in the CDR3. The germline gives CDR1 SGHRS, CDR2 YFSETQ. The CDR3 DNA reads as TGCGCCAGCAGCTTGAGGGGCTTGAAAGACGAGCAGTACTTC. Translated: CASSLRGLKDEQYF.

The chain couples TRBV24-1 to TRBJ2-2; D uncertain. Germline CDR1 KGHDR, CDR2 SFDVKD. V was pared by 5 bases and J by 9 bases, with 6 bases between. The CDR3 is 11 residues long. The CDR3: CATSATRELFF. The CDR3 DNA follows: TGTGCCACCAGTGCTACTCGGGAGCTGTTTTTT.

Here the CDR3 reads CASSLETGNNEQFF. The DNA for the CDR3 is TGTGCCAGCAGCTTGGAGACAGGGAACAATGAGCAGTTCTTC. The chain is built from TRBV5-6 and TRBJ2-1; TRBD1 matches 7 bases. This CDR3 is built from 14 residues. The V gene end was trimmed by 0 bases and the J gene end by 5 bases; junction bases not matched to a gene: 2. From germline, CDR1 is SGHDT and CDR2 YYEEEE.

The chain has TRBV2 and TRBJ1-6; D uncertain. This CDR3 has 14 amino acids. V lost 3 bases to trimming and J lost 7 bases, with 10 bases between them. Germline CDR1 reads SNHLY; CDR2 reads FYNNEI. The CDR3: CASSEHTKNSPLHF. CDR3 sequence (DNA): TGTGCCAGCAGTGAGCACACCAAAAATTCACCCCTCCACTTT.

V and J are TRBV5-6 and TRBJ1-3, with unresolved D. The CDR3 has 13 amino acids. In germline, CDR1 is SGHDT, CDR2 YYEEEE. Trimming cost V 1 base and J 2 bases, with 4 bases left between them. In nucleotides, the CDR3 is TGTGCCAGCAGCTTGCCAGCTGGAAACACCATATATTTT. This sequence encodes CASSLPAGNTIYF.

This CDR3 reads CASSDNSGMRTGVTSYEQYF. CDR3 nucleotide sequence: TGTGCCAGCAGCGATAACTCTGGAATGCGGACAGGGGTTACCTCCTACGAGCAGTACTTC. The chain recombines TRBV13 with TRBJ2-7; 9 positions match TRBD1. This CDR3 comprises 20 residues. J was trimmed by 0 bases and V by 5 bases; bases with no gene match: 20. The germline V gene has CDR1 PRHDT and CDR2 FYEKMQ (reference sequence). The full variable domain, its missing parts supplied by reference TRBV13 and TRBJ2-7, is AAGVIQSPRHLIKEKRETATLKCYPIPRHDTVYWYQQGPGQDPQFLISFYEKMQSDKGSIPDRFSAQQFSDYHSELNMSSLELGDSALYFCASSDNSGMRTGVTSYEQYFGPGTRLTVT.

The chain carries TRBV24-1 and TRBJ1-2; the D gene is possibly TRBD1 (5 bases). The V end was cut by 5 bases, the J end by 4 bases, with 16 bases between. Germline V gene lookup returns CDR1 KGHDR and CDR2 SFDVKD. The CDR3 is 15 residues long. This CDR3 reads CATSGRTFGGYGYTF. In DNA, the CDR3 is TGTGCCACCAGTGGAAGGACATTTGGTGGCTATGGCTACACCTTC.

By share, this clone ranks as medium-sized (0.01 to 0.1%). The chain employs TRBV14 and TRBJ1-6, with unresolved D. Germline CDR1 reads SGHDN; CDR2 reads FVKESK. V lost 4 bases and J lost 2, with 15 bases in between. The CDR3 contains 17 residues. The CDR3 is CASSPRGGIAYNSPLHF. CDR3 DNA sequence: TGTGCCAGCAGCCCCCGGGGAGGGATCGCCTATAATTCACCCCTCCACTTT.

This rearrangement joins TRBV5-1 to TRBJ2-7; 9 nucleotides align to TRBD1. The CDR3 loop spans 15 amino acids. After removal of 2 bases from V and 2 bases from J, the junction contained 5 bases not matched to a gene. Germline V CDR1 and CDR2: SGHRS, YFSETQ. The CDR3 DNA reads TGCGCCAGCAGCTTCTGGACAGGGGAGACCTACGAGCAGTACTTC. It specifies CASSFWTGETYEQYF.

V gene TRBV27 combines with J gene TRBJ2-7; 9 nucleotides align to TRBD1. V dropped 1 base and J dropped 2; count of bases not matched to a gene: 0. The CDR3 totals 14 residues. In germline, CDR1 is MNHEY, CDR2 SMNVEV (reference sequence). CDR3 in DNA: TGTGCCAGCAGTTTATACAGGGGGCCCTACGAGCAGTACTTC. Translated: CASSLYRGPYEQYF.

This chain links TRBV3-1 (or the pseudogene TRBV3-2) with TRBJ2-1, with D unclear. There are 20 residues in the CDR3. The germline gives CDR1 LGHDT, CDR2 YNNKEL (reference sequence). V lost 1 base and J lost 2, with 24 bases in between. The CDR3 DNA sequence: TGTGCCAGCAGCCAAGTCCCACCCCTTGTCCACGTTAGTGCCTACAATGAGCAGTTCTTC. Translated, it gives CASSQVPPLVHVSAYNEQFF.

The gene calls are TRBV7-9 and TRBJ1-1; D gene uncertain. The CDR3 has 13 amino acids. Trimming shortened V by 5 bases and J by 3 bases, and 10 bases separated the two germline ends. The germline V gene has CDR1 SEHNR and CDR2 FQNEAQ (reference sequence). The CDR3 DNA reads as TGTGCCAGCAGCGCTCCGGGGTACACTGAAGCTTTCTTT. Translating gives CASSAPGYTEAFF.

The chain couples TRBV10-1 to TRBJ1-2; 7 nucleotides align to TRBD1. J lost 2 bases, V lost 3 bases, and 0 bases had no gene match. Germline-derived CDR1 and CDR2 are WNHNN and SYGVQD (reference sequence). The CDR3 totals 13 residues. CDR3 loop: CASSEGGNYGYTF. CDR3 DNA: TGCGCCAGCAGTGAAGGGGGCAACTATGGCTACACCTTC.

The V gene is TRBV28, the J gene TRBJ2-7; D is uncertain. The CDR3 length is 14 residues. Germline assignment: CDR1 MDHEN and CDR2 SYDVKM. Trimming took 3 bases from V and 0 from J, leaving 9 bases between them. The CDR3 nucleotides are TGTGCCAGCAGTTTTCCGTCTACCTCCTACGAGCAGTACTTC. Translating it yields CASSFPSTSYEQYF.